This TCR beta chain was profiled in a study of blood T cell repertoires in COVID-19. With regard to this clone: The germline gene is not matched at one end of the junction; a read error may be the cause.

Only in-frame clones appear in the TCRdb table, and some are missing; sequencing was by immunoSEQ multiplex PCR. The table records under 250,000 clones, about 90% of them present only once. Germline CDR1 SSHAT, CDR2 FNYEAQ (reference sequence). This CDR3 region has 14 residues. The chain employs TRBV7-7 and TRBJ2-5, with TRBD2 as a possible D gene (6 bases). Sequencing was done on a sample of peripheral blood. The clonotype comes from an elderly man with acute or convalescent COVID-19. For the CDR3, the DNA is TGTGCTAGCAGCCAAGAGCAGGGAGGAGAGACCCAGTACTTC. It translates to CASSQEQGGETQYF.